This T cell receptor (beta chain) was documented in a study of control samples from healthy donors and cancer patients. J lost 4 bases, V lost 7 bases, and 9 bases had no gene match. The CDR3 totals 15 residues. Germline V gene data show CDR1 as SGHTA and CDR2 as FQGNSA. The table came from immunoSEQ multiplex PCR; TCRdb's copy has only in-frame clones and leaves some out. The profile shows just under 60,000 clones, about 92% of them singletons. V usage is TRBV7-2 and J usage is TRBJ2-1, with 8 bases lining up with TRBD1. The sequence was collected from a man in his forties with colorectal cancer. Sample: PBMCs. The CDR3 protein is CASTPGTGGYNEQFF. The CDR3 coding sequence is TGTGCCAGCACCCCGGGCACAGGGGGGTACAATGAGCAGTTCTTC.